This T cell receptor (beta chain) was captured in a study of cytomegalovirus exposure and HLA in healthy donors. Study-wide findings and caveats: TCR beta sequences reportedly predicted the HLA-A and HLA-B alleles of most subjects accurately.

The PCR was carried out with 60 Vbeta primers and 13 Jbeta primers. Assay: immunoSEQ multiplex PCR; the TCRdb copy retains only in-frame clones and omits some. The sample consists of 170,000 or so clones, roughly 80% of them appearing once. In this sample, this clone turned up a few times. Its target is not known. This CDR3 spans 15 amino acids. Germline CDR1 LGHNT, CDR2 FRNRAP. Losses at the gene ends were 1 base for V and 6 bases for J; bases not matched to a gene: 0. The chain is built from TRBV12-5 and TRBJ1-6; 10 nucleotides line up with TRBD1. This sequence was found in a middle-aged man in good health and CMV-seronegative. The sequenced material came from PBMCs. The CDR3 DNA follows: TGTGCTAGTGGTTTGGGACAGGGGGCTAATTCACCCCTCCACTTT. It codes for CASGLGQGANSPLHF.